A single sample is the source of the 15 T cell receptor beta chains below, sequenced in a study of blood T cell repertoires in COVID-19 (dated by TCRdb to about 2020). The library was built by means of the immunoSEQ multiplex PCR assay. This immuneACCESS table, as held by TCRdb, lists in-frame sequences with V and J called but not all clones. Of the missing ones, under half trace to an unresolved V gene in checked studies; the others have no known cause. The sample has some 490,000 clones on record, roughly nine tenths of them singletons. Clones ranked in the top ten supply roughly 8.5% of the sample. Sequencing was carried out using PBMCs or T cells enriched from blood (not recorded which). These receptors came from a woman in her fifties or sixties who had recovered from COVID-19.

The chain is built from TRBV18 and TRBJ1-5, with TRBD1 matching 10 bases. The length of the CDR3 is 15 residues. V lost 4 bases to trimming and J lost 5 bases; unmatched junction nucleotides: 5. The V gene's germline CDR1 is KGHSH and CDR2 LQKENI. For the CDR3, the DNA is TGTGCCAGCTCACGGTCCGGGACAGGGGATCAGCCCCAGCATTTT. It yields the protein CASSRSGTGDQPQHF. The full variable domain, completed using reference TRBV18 and TRBJ1-5, is NAGVMQNPRHLVRRRGQEARLRCSPMKGHSHVYWYRQLPEEGLKFMVYLQKENIIDESGMPKERFSAEFPKEGPSILRIQQVVRGDSAAYFCASSRSGTGDQPQHFGDGTRLSIL.

This clone was picked up one time. This chain uses TRBV7-9 with TRBJ1-4, with D uncertain. CDR3 length: 13 residues. CDR1 is SEHNR and CDR2 is FQNEAQ in the germline V gene (reference sequence). Trimming pared 1 base from V and 10 bases from J, leaving 10 bases between. The CDR3 spells CASSLGPSGKLFF. The CDR3 DNA is TGTGCCAGCAGCTTAGGGCCATCTGGAAAACTGTTTTTT.

The chain joins TRBV19 to TRBJ1-2; TRBD1 matches 9 bases. Germline V lookup: CDR1 LNHDA, CDR2 SQIVND (reference sequence). CDR3 size: 17 residues. Trimming at V came to 5 bases and at J to 2 bases, leaving 12 bases not matched to a gene. CDR3 bases: TGTGCCAGTAGTTCCTACTCTGACAGGGGGAGGAACTATGGCTACACCTTC. This encodes CASSSYSDRGRNYGYTF.

This clone occurred a few times. V and J are TRBV18 and TRBJ2-5, with 8 bases fitting TRBD1. CDR3 length equals 15 residues. With V trimmed by 3 bases and J by 4 bases, 7 bases remained unmatched. The germline gives CDR1 KGHSH, CDR2 LQKENI. The CDR3: CASSPQGAVAETQYF. The CDR3, as DNA: TGTGCCAGCTCACCCCAGGGGGCGGTAGCAGAGACCCAGTACTTC.

V and J are TRBV5-1 and TRBJ2-7; D possibly corresponds to TRBD1 (6 bases). Trimming stripped 4 bases from V and 1 base from J, with 12 bases between. Germline assignment: CDR1 SGHRS and CDR2 YFSETQ. CDR3 length: 14 residues. DNA for the CDR3: TGCGCCAGCAGCGGGGGCTCCCTTTCCTACGAGCAGTACTTC. It translates to CASSGGSLSYEQYF.

This clone was seen a single time. The rearrangement joins TRBV24-1 to TRBJ2-4; 9 bases match TRBD1. This CDR3 spans 16 amino acids. V lost 4 bases and J lost 8; bases outside the gene matches: 11. CDR1 is KGHDR, CDR2 SFDVKD, per germline. The CDR3 reads CATSDPTGTGIDIQYF. The CDR3 DNA follows: TGTGCCACCAGTGACCCAACCGGGACAGGGATAGACATTCAGTACTTC.

This clone was observed once. The sample has other DNA sequences that encode this CDR3 too. V and J are TRBV5-6 and TRBJ1-2, with D possibly being TRBD1 (5 bases). This CDR3 region has 13 residues. V was shortened by 1 base and J by 4 bases, with 8 bases between the two germline ends. CDR1 is SGHDT, CDR2 YYEEEE, per germline. CDR3 sequence reads: CASSLTQGYGYTF. CDR3 sequence (DNA): TGTGCCAGCAGCTTGACCCAGGGCTATGGCTACACCTTC.

This chain connects TRBV7-2 to TRBJ1-1; D is uncertain. The germline V gene has CDR1 SGHTA and CDR2 FQGNSA. The CDR3 runs to 15 residues. Deletions cut 2 bases from V and 0 bases from J, with 10 bases between. The CDR3 sequence is CASSLPWSLNTEAFF. In DNA form, the CDR3 reads TGTGCCAGCAGCTTACCCTGGAGCCTGAACACTGAAGCTTTCTTT.

The chain combines TRBV28 with TRBJ1-2; 11 bases align to TRBD1. The germline gives CDR1 MDHEN, CDR2 SYDVKM. Germline trimming cut 5 bases from V and 9 bases from J; bases unmatched to any gene: 11. The length of the CDR3 is 15 residues. CDR3 sequence: CASSAGTGGTSRYTF. The DNA of the CDR3 is TGTGCCAGCAGTGCCGGGACAGGGGGGACGTCGCGCTACACCTTC.

J is TRBJ2-7 and V is TRBV28, with unresolved D. The CDR3 is 12 residues long. Germline values: CDR1 MDHEN, CDR2 SYDVKM. V lost 5 bases and J lost 2, with 7 bases in between. CDR3 sequence reads: CASSTVPYEQYV. In DNA, the CDR3 is TGTGCCAGCAGTACAGTTCCCTACGAGCAGTACGTC.

The chain employs TRBV27 and TRBJ1-6; 7 bases align to TRBD1. V was clipped by 2 bases and J by 9 bases; unmatched bases: 4. Germline V gene lookup returns CDR1 MNHEY and CDR2 SMNVEV (reference sequence). The CDR3 sequence is 14 residues long. The CDR3 loop reads CASSLGRGSSPLHF. In DNA form, the CDR3 reads TGTGCCAGCAGTTTAGGCAGGGGGAGTTCACCCCTCCACTTT.

The V gene is TRBV10-3, the J gene TRBJ1-2; 12 bases agree with TRBD1. The V gene end was trimmed by 6 bases and the J gene end by 0 bases; junction bases not matched to a gene: 5. The CDR3 covers 16 residues. CDR1 is ENHRY and CDR2 is SYGVKD in the germline V gene. CDR3 region: CAIRRDRGPTNYGYTF. DNA for the CDR3: TGTGCCATCAGGAGGGACAGGGGGCCCACTAACTATGGCTACACCTTC.

This clone was picked up one time. The rearrangement joins TRBV19 to TRBJ2-4, with TRBD1 matching over 8 bases. Losses at the gene ends were 3 bases for V and 4 bases for J; bases not matched to a gene: 5. CDR3 length: 15 amino acids. Germline-derived CDR1 and CDR2 are LNHDA and SQIVND (reference sequence). CDR3 sequence (DNA): TGTGCCAGTAGTATTGGAGGGACAGGTAAAAACATTCAGTACTTC. Residues: CASSIGGTGKNIQYF. Together with reference TRBV19 and TRBJ2-4, the CDR3 gives the full variable domain: DGGITQSPKYLFRKEGQNVTLSCEQNLNHDAMYWYRQDPGQGLRLIYYSQIVNDFQKGDIAEGYSVSREKKESFPLTVTSAQKNPTAFYLCASSIGGTGKNIQYFGAGTRLSVL.

On this clone itself: Other DNA sequences in this sample translate to the same CDR3. The CDR3 is CASRRTGENYGYTF. CDR3 nucleotide sequence: TGTGCCAGCAGGCGGACAGGGGAAAACTATGGCTACACCTTC. This chain uses TRBV6-5 with TRBJ1-2, with 9 positions matching TRBD1. Trimming cost V 6 bases and J 2 bases; bases outside gene matches: 4. Germline CDR1 reads MNHEY; CDR2 reads SVGAGI. The CDR3 sequence is 14 residues long.

The rearrangement links TRBV25-1 to TRBJ2-7, with 9 bases lining up with TRBD1. Germline lookup yields CDR1 MGHDK and CDR2 SYGVNS. The CDR3 runs 16 residues. Trimming took 6 bases from V and 0 from J; bases not matched to a gene: 9. CDR3 amino acids: CASSPPRTGASYEQYF. CDR3 DNA sequence: TGTGCCAGCAGCCCGCCCCGGACAGGGGCCTCCTACGAGCAGTACTTC.